This section outlines one T cell receptor beta chain sequence together with its context. Germline loops: CDR1 LNHDA, CDR2 SQIVND (reference sequence). This CDR3 spans 18 amino acids. The J segment lost 0 bases and the V segment lost 7 bases, leaving 15 bases of the junction unmatched. TCRdb keeps only in-frame clones here, not all; method: immunoSEQ multiplex PCR. The sample shows 400,000 to 500,000 clones, 85% to 90% of them seen only once. The data were taken from a study of blood T cell repertoires in COVID-19. The receptor's source is a woman aged 40-49 years who had recovered from COVID-19. The gene calls are TRBV19 and TRBJ2-1; TRBD2 matches at 7 bases. Sequenced input: PBMCs or T cells enriched from blood (not recorded which). CDR3 sequence: CASTNIDRAGDSYNEQFF. CDR3 bases: TGTGCCAGTACCAACATAGATAGGGCGGGAGACTCCTACAATGAGCAGTTCTTC. The full variable domain, rest sourced from reference TRBV19 and TRBJ2-1, is DGGITQSPKYLFRKEGQNVTLSCEQNLNHDAMYWYRQDPGQGLRLIYYSQIVNDFQKGDIAEGYSVSREKKESFPLTVTSAQKNPTAFYLCASTNIDRAGDSYNEQFFGPGTRLTVL.